This entry lists 25 T cell receptor beta chains sequenced from one sample in a study of early T cells in non-severe SARS-CoV-2 infection. TCRdb re-derived calls from the 5' RACE reads in MiXCR, one entry per CDR3 protein. The repertoire includes about 46,000 distinct CDR3 sequences, 5% to 6.5% of them detected once, and under 7% sits in the top ten. Here the sequenced sample was whole blood, taken at baseline. These receptors all stem from an adult who was a healthcare worker with PCR-confirmed SARS-CoV-2 infection or an uninfected control (not recorded which).

This clonotype was recorded a few times. V gene TRBV27 combines with J gene TRBJ2-1; 9 nucleotides line up with TRBD2. CDR3 length equals 15 residues. Germline CDR1 reads MNHEY; CDR2 reads SMNVEV (reference sequence). The J segment lost 2 bases and the V segment lost 5 bases, leaving 4 bases of the junction unmatched. The CDR3 nucleotides are TGTGCCAGCAGTCGGTCTAGCGGGGCCTACAATGAGCAGTTCTTC. This encodes CASSRSSGAYNEQFF.

The chain couples TRBV24-1 to TRBJ2-3, with D perhaps TRBD2 (6 bases). This CDR3 spans 16 amino acids. V was trimmed by 5 bases and J by 3 bases, leaving 17 bases between them. Germline V CDR1 and CDR2: KGHDR, SFDVKD. CDR3 DNA sequence: TGTGCCACCAGTGTGAGTAGCGGAGTGAGGACAGATACGCAGTATTTT. Translated, it gives CATSVSSGVRTDTQYF.

The chain recombines TRBV29-1 with TRBJ2-3; D gene uncertain. Trimming left V 3 bases short and J 4 bases short, with 14 bases between. CDR3 length: 14 residues. Germline V CDR1 and CDR2: SQVTM, ANQGSEA. Written as DNA, the CDR3 is TGCAGCGTTGACGCGGTCGAGACGGCAGATACGCAGTATTTT. Amino acid sequence: CSVDAVETADTQYF.

The rearrangement uses TRBV18 and TRBJ2-1, with D unresolved. V was trimmed by 1 base and J by 4 bases, leaving 5 bases between them. The CDR3 contains 13 residues. CDR1 KGHSH and CDR2 LQKENI come from the germline V gene. The CDR3 nucleotides are TGTGCCAGCTCACCACAACAGTACAATGAGCAGTTCTTC. Its protein is CASSPQQYNEQFF.

This clonotype was counted ten times or more. The DNA for the CDR3 is TGCAGTGCCCAGGGGCTAGCGGGAGGGGTTCCCTACAATGAGCAGTTCTTC. Its protein product is CSAQGLAGGVPYNEQFF. The gene calls are TRBV20-1 and TRBJ2-1; the match to TRBD2 covers 12 bases. V was clipped by 6 bases and J by 2 bases; unmatched bases: 11. This CDR3 spans 17 amino acids. Germline CDR1 is DFQATT and CDR2 is SNEGSKA (reference sequence).

CDR3 sequence (DNA): TGTGCCAGCTCACCTTTCTCTAGCGGGAAGAATAAGCAGTTCTTC. Its protein product is CASSPFSSGKNKQFF. The V gene is TRBV18, the J gene TRBJ2-1; 9 bases match TRBD2. There are 15 residues in the CDR3. V was pared by 3 bases and J by 11 bases, with 11 bases of the junction left unmatched. CDR1 is KGHSH and CDR2 is LQKENI in the germline V gene.

The chain links TRBV7-9 to TRBJ2-1, with 11 bases that match TRBD2. Trimming took 5 bases from V and 0 from J; bases not matched to a gene: 18. CDR3 size: 21 residues. CDR1 is SEHNR and CDR2 is FQNEAQ in the germline V gene (reference sequence). CDR3 bases: TGTGCCAGCAGCCCTCCACCCTATAGCGGGAGGGCCAAGAGCTCCTACAATGAGCAGTTCTTC. It codes for CASSPPPYSGRAKSSYNEQFF.

This clonotype was seen repeatedly, ten times or more. The J gene is TRBJ2-7, the V gene TRBV6-1; no firm D call. V was pared by 1 base and J by 3 bases, with 4 bases between. From germline, CDR1 is MNHNS and CDR2 SASEGT. The CDR3 consists of 12 residues. In nucleotides, the CDR3 is TGTGCCAGCAGTGAAGGGGTCTACGAGCAGTACTTC. As protein: CASSEGVYEQYF.

In the case of this clonotype: A much bigger clone sits one base away, suggesting this may be a read error. The CDR3 region is CANSSFGETQYF. In nucleotides, the CDR3 is TGTGCCAACAGCTCCTTCGGAGAGACCCAGTACTTC. The chain combines TRBV11-2 with TRBJ2-5; D not resolved. The CDR3 is 12 residues long. Germline CDR1 SGHAT, CDR2 FQNNGV.

This clonotype was observed many times. This chain connects TRBV7-9 to TRBJ1-1; maybe TRBD1 (5 bases). Looked up from germline, CDR1 is SEHNR and CDR2 is FQNEAQ (reference sequence). V lost 1 base and J lost 5, with 17 bases in between. The CDR3 consists of 16 residues. CDR3 nucleotide sequence: TGTGCCAGCAGCTTAGTCCCGCAGGGAAGGAATACTGAAGCTTTCTTT. It yields the protein CASSLVPQGRNTEAFF.

The chain is built from TRBV7-3 and TRBJ2-1, with D possibly matching TRBD2 (6 bases). This CDR3 has 14 amino acids. Trimming left V 4 bases short and J 9 bases short, with 16 bases between. Germline CDR1 SGHTA, CDR2 FQGTGA. The CDR3 bases are TGTGCCAGCAGCTATCAGATTAGCGGAGGTGAGCAGTTCTTC. Its protein product is CASSYQISGGEQFF.

This clonotype was counted ten times or more. The chain joins TRBV11-2 to TRBJ1-1, with TRBD1 identical over 7 bases. The J segment lost 5 bases and the V segment lost 5 bases, leaving 5 bases of the junction unmatched. This CDR3 comprises 13 residues. Germline values: CDR1 SGHAT, CDR2 FQNNGV. This CDR3 reads CASSRQGSTEAFF. The CDR3 DNA follows: TGTGCCAGCAGCCGACAGGGTTCGACTGAAGCTTTCTTT.

As concerns this clonotype: A much larger clone lies one base from this, so it may be a read error. Because it lacks the conserved phenylalanine or tryptophan at the end, this CDR3 is likely a read error. The J gene is TRBJ2-1, the V gene TRBV29-1, with 8 bases lining up with TRBD2. V was clipped by 3 bases and J by 0 bases; unmatched bases: 13. This CDR3 is built from 18 residues. Germline values: CDR1 SQVTM, CDR2 ANQGSEA. CDR3 residues: CSVEERGGEWHSYNEQFL. The CDR3 coding sequence is TGCAGCGTTGAGGAACGGGGGGGCGAATGGCACTCCTACAATGAGCAGTTCTTA.

This clonotype was recorded at least ten times. V and J are TRBV12-3 or TRBV12-4 and TRBJ2-1; 8 bases agree with TRBD2. V trimming: 3 bases; J trimming: 8 bases; junction bases outside the gene matches: 9. This CDR3 has 15 residues. CDR3 nucleotides: TGTGCCAGCAGTTTCCACGGGAGGGCGGGGGATGAGCAGTTCTTC. This gives the protein CASSFHGRAGDEQFF.

CDR3 region: CSARETGDTQPQHF. CDR3 sequence (DNA): TGCAGTGCTAGGGAGACAGGGGATACTCAGCCCCAGCATTTT. This chain joins TRBV20-1 and TRBJ1-5, with TRBD1 matching over 8 bases. CDR3 length: 14 amino acids. Germline lookup yields CDR1 DFQATT and CDR2 SNEGSKA (reference sequence). V shed 3 bases, J shed 6 bases, and the junction held 7 bases outside the gene matches.

This chain connects TRBV7-9 to TRBJ2-1; TRBD1 might be the D (6 bases). Looked up from germline, CDR1 is SEHNR and CDR2 is FQNEAQ (reference sequence). V was shortened by 5 bases and J by 8 bases, with 28 bases between the two germline ends. This CDR3 region has 18 residues. The CDR3: CASSLVRGGQGYIDEQFF. The CDR3 DNA follows: TGTGCCAGCAGCCTCGTTAGGGGCGGCCAGGGGTACATCGATGAGCAGTTCTTC.

This clonotype occurred many times. The gene calls are TRBV27 and TRBJ2-2, with no clear D. Germline lookup yields CDR1 MNHEY and CDR2 SMNVEV (reference sequence). Trimming took off 2 bases at V and 6 bases at J, with 7 bases between the two ends. The CDR3 totals 13 residues. The CDR3 DNA reads TGTGCCAGCAGTTTAACGGGTCCCGGGGAGCTGTTTTTT. Its protein is CASSLTGPGELFF.

There are many counts of this clonotype. The chain recombines TRBV6-1 with TRBJ1-1, with 11 bases that match TRBD1. The germline V gene has CDR1 MNHNS and CDR2 SASEGT. J lost 6 bases, V lost 7 bases, and 10 bases had no gene match. The CDR3 has 15 residues. CDR3 nucleotides: TGTGCCAGCACCGAAAGAGGACAGGGGGCCGCTGAAGCTTTCTTT. Translating it yields CASTERGQGAAEAFF.

This clonotype was seen a few times. This rearrangement joins TRBV18 to TRBJ2-3; D gene uncertain. V was pared by 1 base and J by 2 bases, with 7 bases between. Germline-derived CDR1 and CDR2 are KGHSH and LQKENI. There are 14 residues in the CDR3. In DNA, the CDR3 is TGTGCCAGCTCACCACAACAGCTCACAGATACGCAGTATTTT. Translation: CASSPQQLTDTQYF. Based on the CDR3 plus reference TRBV18 and TRBJ2-3, the full variable domain is NAGVMQNPRHLVRRRGQEARLRCSPMKGHSHVYWYRQLPEEGLKFMVYLQKENIIDESGMPKERFSAEFPKEGPSILRIQQVVRGDSAAYFCASSPQQLTDTQYFGPGTRLTVL.

In its sample, this clonotype was seen many times. The gene calls are TRBV11-2 and TRBJ2-3; 7 bases agree with TRBD2. Germline V gives CDR1 SGHAT, CDR2 FQNNGV. This CDR3 comprises 16 residues. J gave up 5 bases and V 3 bases, and 11 bases lay outside the gene matches. CDR3 sequence reads: CASSFGSAGAVDTQYF. The CDR3 DNA sequence: TGTGCCAGCAGCTTCGGATCGGCGGGAGCGGTAGATACGCAGTATTTT.

This clonotype was recorded many times. V usage is TRBV11-2 and J usage is TRBJ2-1; TRBD1 or TRBD2 may be the D gene (5 bases each). The CDR3 is made up of 14 amino acids. Germline V gives CDR1 SGHAT, CDR2 FQNNGV. V was clipped by 10 bases and J by 10 bases, with 23 bases between them. DNA for the CDR3: TGTGCCACACATCTGTGGGGACCCGCGACCGAGCAGTTCTTC. This gives the protein CATHLWGPATEQFF.

This clonotype was seen repeatedly, ten times or more. V usage is TRBV5-1 and J usage is TRBJ2-7; 7 bases are shared with TRBD1. V lost 4 bases to trimming and J lost 3 bases; unmatched junction nucleotides: 4. The CDR3 spans 13 residues. Germline V gives CDR1 SGHRS, CDR2 YFSETQ. CDR3 sequence (DNA): TGCGCCAGCAGCCCGGGACAGCACTACGAGCAGTACTTC. This codes for CASSPGQHYEQYF. The complete variable domain, with remaining parts taken from reference TRBV5-1 and TRBJ2-7, reads KAGVTQTPRYLIKTRGQQVTLSCSPISGHRSVSWYQQTPGQGLQFLFEYFSETQRNKGNFPGRFSGRQFSNSRSEMNVSTLELGDSALYLCASSPGQHYEQYFGPGTRLTVT.

The table lists this clonotype with many counts. The gene calls are TRBV29-1 and TRBJ2-3, with 7 bases lining up with TRBD1. CDR1 and CDR2 (germline): SQVTM, ANQGSEA. The CDR3 is made up of 13 amino acids. V shed 7 bases, J shed 7 bases, and the junction held 11 bases outside the gene matches. The CDR3 DNA reads as TGCAGCGCCCTGACAGGGAAGGGGAATACGCAGTATTTT. Protein: CSALTGKGNTQYF.

At least ten counts were recorded for this clonotype. This chain connects TRBV12-3 or TRBV12-4 to TRBJ1-5; D not resolved. The CDR3 is 13 amino acids. V was shortened by 2 bases and J by 5 bases, with 7 bases between the two germline ends. The CDR3 reads CASSLNGDQPQHF. The CDR3 DNA reads as TGTGCCAGCAGTTTAAACGGGGATCAGCCCCAGCATTTT.

This clonotype was seen ten or more times. The gene calls are TRBV7-6 and TRBJ2-1, with 16 bases lining up with TRBD2. CDR3 length: 19 residues. The junction had 13 bases not matched to a gene; V was cut back by 5 bases and J by 6 bases. Germline lookup yields CDR1 SGHVS and CDR2 FNYEAQ. CDR3 sequence reads: CASSPRGLAGGPSGNEQFF. In nucleotides, the CDR3 is TGTGCCAGCAGCCCGCGGGGACTAGCGGGAGGGCCCTCTGGCAATGAGCAGTTCTTC.